The 3 T cell receptor beta chains listed next were all sequenced from one sample in a study of shared clonotypes between healthy human individuals. TCRdb keeps only in-frame clones here, not all; method: immunoSEQ multiplex PCR. In the table there are roughly 1,000,000 clones, approximately 80% of which are singletons. Sample: memory CD4+ T cells from PBMCs. Subset indicated: CD45RA-negative fraction. These receptors all come from a man in his late teens or twenties in good health. Some clones in this sample may be carry-over from other donors' samples.

The rearrangement links TRBV5-4 to TRBJ1-2, with D perhaps matching TRBD1 (6 bases). This CDR3 is 16 amino acids long. Germline CDR1 SGHNT, CDR2 YYREEE (reference sequence). Deletions cut 5 bases from V and 3 bases from J, with 20 bases between. The CDR3 here is CASRGGAFFLDYGYTF. The CDR3 region has the DNA TGTGCCAGCAGAGGGGGGGCATTTTTTCTCGACTATGGCTACACCTTC.

The V call is TRBV28, the J call TRBJ1-2; D is ambiguous. The ends were cut back, 6 bases at V and 1 base at J, with 9 bases in the middle. Germline lookup yields CDR1 MDHEN and CDR2 SYDVKM. The CDR3 is 13 residues long. The chain's CDR3 is CASSVTNNYGYTF. The DNA of the CDR3 is TGTGCCAGCAGCGTGACAAATAACTATGGCTACACCTTC.

The J gene is TRBJ2-7, the V gene TRBV6-7; 11 bases agree with TRBD2. TRBV6-7 is recorded as an ORF, its role being uncertain. V lost 6 bases, J lost 2 bases, and 6 bases stayed unmatched. The CDR3 is made up of 15 amino acids. CDR3 residues: CASSPTSGATYEQYF. The CDR3 bases are TGTGCCAGCAGCCCGACTAGCGGGGCCACCTACGAGCAGTACTTC.